These 23 T cell receptor beta chains originate from one sample sequenced in a study of blood T cell repertoires in COVID-19. Profiling relied on immunoSEQ multiplex PCR, and the TCRdb table lists in-frame clones only, not all of them. The sample holds over 90,000 clones, 81% seen once. Sequencing was done on a sample of peripheral blood. These receptors were obtained from a man aged 60-69 years with acute or convalescent COVID-19.

The chain joins TRBV7-9 to TRBJ2-3; 7 bases are shared with TRBD2. The V segment lost 1 base and the J segment 2 bases; nucleotides outside the gene matches: 6. From germline, CDR1 is SEHNR and CDR2 FQNEAQ (reference sequence). The CDR3 is 16 residues long. CDR3 loop: CASSLGLAALTDTQYF. In nucleotides, the CDR3 is TGTGCCAGCAGCTTAGGGCTAGCGGCCCTCACAGATACGCAGTATTTT.

V usage is TRBV9 and J usage is TRBJ2-3, with 7 bases aligning to TRBD1. The CDR3 has 15 residues. Unmatched junction bases numbered 6, after V lost 0 bases and J lost 5 bases. Germline V gene data show CDR1 as SGDLS and CDR2 as YYNGEE. CDR3 nucleotides: TGTGCCAGCAGCGTAGCGGGACAGACACGAGATACGCAGTATTTT. This gives the protein CASSVAGQTRDTQYF. The full variable domain, completed using reference TRBV9 and TRBJ2-3, is DSGVTQTPKHLITATGQRVTLRCSPRSGDLSVYWYQQSLDQGLQFLIQYYNGEERAKGNILERFSAQQFPDLHSELNLSSLELGDSALYFCASSVAGQTRDTQYFGPGTRLTVL.

The V and J genes are TRBV2 and TRBJ2-7; TRBD2 might be the D (6 bases). In germline, CDR1 is SNHLY, CDR2 FYNNEI. The CDR3 runs to 15 residues. The ends were cut back, 4 bases at V and 0 bases at J, with 13 bases in the middle. The CDR3 sequence is CASSGLGGDSYEQYF. In nucleotides, the CDR3 is TGTGCCAGCAGTGGACTAGGCGGGGACTCCTACGAGCAGTACTTC.

The rearrangement joins TRBV9 to TRBJ2-5; TRBD2 aligns across 12 bases. J gave up 5 bases and V 0 bases, and 14 bases lay outside the gene matches. CDR1 SGDLS and CDR2 YYNGEE come from the germline V gene. The CDR3 extends over 19 amino acids. CDR3 DNA: TGTGCCAGCAGCGTAGGCTCCACAGGACTAGCGGGGTTAAGCGAGACCCAGTACTTC. Translation: CASSVGSTGLAGLSETQYF.

The V and J genes are TRBV30 and TRBJ1-1; 10 bases line up with TRBD1. With 5 bases clipped from V and 12 bases from J, the junction kept 6 bases outside the gene matches. Germline CDR1 GTSNPN, CDR2 SVGIG (reference sequence). The CDR3 runs 11 residues. CDR3 DNA sequence: TGTGCCTGGGCCCGGGACAGGGGATCTTTCTTT. This gives the protein CAWARDRGSFF. Full variable domain (outside the CDR3, taken from reference TRBV30 and TRBJ1-1): SQTIHQWPATLVQPVGSPLSLECTVEGTSNPNLYWYRQAAGRGLQLLFYSVGIGQISSEVPQNLSASRPQDRQFILSSKKLLLSDSGFYLCAWARDRGSFFGQGTRLTVV.

The J gene is TRBJ2-2, the V gene TRBV7-9; possible D gene TRBD1, 7 bases. The CDR3 has 16 residues. Germline V lookup: CDR1 SEHNR, CDR2 FQNEAQ (reference sequence). Trimming shortened V by 6 bases and J by 5 bases, and 19 bases separated the two germline ends. The CDR3 bases are TGTGCCAGCAGGTCCGAGGGGGCGGGGAGAACCGGGGAGCTGTTTTTT. Its translation: CASRSEGAGRTGELFF.

The chain is built from TRBV7-9 and TRBJ1-1; 9 positions match TRBD1. J gave up 5 bases and V 1 base, and 2 bases lay outside the gene matches. The CDR3 covers 14 residues. Looked up from germline, CDR1 is SEHNR and CDR2 is FQNEAQ (reference sequence). This CDR3 reads CASSLGDRGTEAFF. The CDR3 DNA follows: TGTGCCAGCAGCTTAGGTGACAGGGGGACTGAAGCTTTCTTT.

This clone was recorded a few times. The CDR3 DNA is TGTGCCAGCAACATACCGGGCGGGGTATACAATGAGCAGTTCTTC. Protein sequence: CASNIPGGVYNEQFF. J is TRBJ2-1 and V is TRBV7-9; a weak D match, TRBD2 (6 bases). CDR3 length equals 15 residues. Germline V lookup: CDR1 SEHNR, CDR2 FQNEAQ (reference sequence). Trimming stripped 7 bases from V and 4 bases from J, with 17 bases between.

The chain carries TRBV6-5 and TRBJ1-1, with 7 bases fitting TRBD1. V shed 8 bases, J shed 1 base, and the junction held 4 bases outside the gene matches. The CDR3 contains 13 residues. Germline CDR1 and CDR2: MNHEY and SVGAGI. The CDR3 loop is CASGQGGNTEAFF. CDR3 nucleotide sequence: TGTGCCAGCGGTCAGGGGGGGAACACTGAAGCTTTCTTT.

The V gene is TRBV2, the J gene TRBJ2-3; a possible D gene is TRBD1 (5 bases). Per germline, CDR1 SNHLY and CDR2 FYNNEI. The CDR3 is 14 residues long. V lost 8 bases to trimming and J lost 1 base, with 13 bases between them. CDR3 sequence reads: CASGRQQGTDTQYF. The CDR3 DNA reads as TGTGCCAGCGGGCGCCAACAGGGCACAGATACGCAGTATTTT.

The chain carries TRBV7-2 and TRBJ2-7; tentatively, D is TRBD2 (5 bases). V lost 0 bases to trimming and J lost 0 bases, with 12 bases between them. This CDR3 has 16 residues. Germline-derived CDR1 and CDR2 are SGHTA and FQGNSA. CDR3 region: CASSLAPSLASYEQYF. The CDR3 DNA is TGTGCCAGCAGCTTAGCCCCTAGCCTAGCCTCCTACGAGCAGTACTTC.

V and J are TRBV19 and TRBJ1-1; D unclear. The germline V gene has CDR1 LNHDA and CDR2 SQIVND (reference sequence). There are 13 residues in the CDR3. Trimming left V 5 bases short and J 0 bases short, with 7 bases between. In DNA, the CDR3 is TGTGCCAGTAGTGAGGGTATGAACACTGAAGCTTTCTTT. Its protein is CASSEGMNTEAFF.

This rearrangement joins TRBV19 to TRBJ1-4; 7 bases are a match to TRBD1. This CDR3 region has 14 residues. Germline V gene sequence: CDR1 LNHDA, CDR2 SQIVND (reference sequence). V gave up 5 bases and J gave up 5 bases; unmatched junction bases: 5. The CDR3 DNA reads TGTGCCAGTAGTCCAGACAGGGCCAATGAAAAACTGTTTTTT. Amino acids: CASSPDRANEKLFF. Drawing the rest from reference TRBV19 and TRBJ1-4, the complete variable domain is DGGITQSPKYLFRKEGQNVTLSCEQNLNHDAMYWYRQDPGQGLRLIYYSQIVNDFQKGDIAEGYSVSREKKESFPLTVTSAQKNPTAFYLCASSPDRANEKLFFGSGTQLSVL.

This chain uses TRBV12-3 or TRBV12-4 with TRBJ2-5; 7 bases fit TRBD2. CDR3 length: 13 residues. V was pared by 8 bases and J by 14 bases, with 17 bases of the junction left unmatched. This CDR3 is CASCPSGAGVFYF. For the CDR3, the DNA is TGTGCCAGCTGTCCCAGCGGGGCGGGGGTATTCTACTTC.

This clone was recorded once. CDR3 sequence (DNA): TGTGCCACCAGCACAAGTGGGTGGCAGGGAGGGATCTATGGCTACACCTTC. Translated, it gives CATSTSGWQGGIYGYTF. The chain links TRBV15 to TRBJ1-2; D is perhaps TRBD1 (5 bases). Deletions cut 4 bases from V and 4 bases from J, with 22 bases between. The CDR3 totals 17 residues. Germline V CDR1 and CDR2: LNHNV, YYDKDF (reference sequence).

In its sample, this clone was seen once. The chain couples TRBV19 to TRBJ2-1, with 9 positions matching TRBD2. Unmatched junction bases numbered 7, after V lost 3 bases and J lost 10 bases. Germline CDR1 reads LNHDA; CDR2 reads SQIVND (reference sequence). This CDR3 region has 14 residues. The CDR3 region has the DNA TGTGCCAGTAGTATCGGCGGGAGGGATGGCGAGCAGTTCTTC. Its translation: CASSIGGRDGEQFF.

CDR3 sequence: CASSVRGENNEQFF. The DNA for the CDR3 is TGTGCCAGCAGTGTCAGGGGGGAAAACAATGAGCAGTTCTTC. The rearrangement links TRBV25-1 to TRBJ2-1, with D perhaps matching TRBD1 (7 bases). Trimming removed 4 bases from V and 5 bases from J, with 12 bases in between. The CDR3 sequence is 14 residues long. Germline assignment: CDR1 MGHDK and CDR2 SYGVNS.

With respect to this clone: Relative to the germline gene, one junction end is altered; a read error may explain this. The V call is TRBV6-5, the J call TRBJ1-2, with 9 bases lining up with TRBD1. Per germline, CDR1 MNHEY and CDR2 SVGAGI. The CDR3 is made up of 15 amino acids. As DNA, the CDR3 is TGTGCCAGCAGTTACTCAGGACAGGGGCCCTATGACTACACCTTC. Translation: CASSYSGQGPYDYTF.

The chain links TRBV4-3 to TRBJ2-7; 9 nucleotides line up with TRBD2. The J segment lost 4 bases and the V segment lost 0 bases, leaving 4 bases of the junction unmatched. The CDR3 has 15 residues. The germline gives CDR1 LGHNA, CDR2 YSLEER. This CDR3 reads CASSQDTSGLYEQYF. CDR3 nucleotides: TGCGCCAGCAGCCAAGATACTAGCGGGTTATACGAGCAGTACTTC.

The J gene is TRBJ1-6, the V gene TRBV6-6; possibly TRBD1 for D (5 bases). Deletions cut 6 bases from V and 9 bases from J, with 15 bases between. CDR3 length: 14 residues. Germline values: CDR1 MNHNY, CDR2 SVGAGI (reference sequence). CDR3 amino acids: CASSPGEGGSPLHF. Written as DNA, the CDR3 is TGTGCCAGCAGCCCGGGGGAGGGTGGTTCACCCCTCCACTTT.

The V call is TRBV11-3, the J call TRBJ1-1, with 9 bases fitting TRBD1. CDR3 length: 14 residues. Trimming cost V 5 bases and J 4 bases; bases outside gene matches: 5. In germline, CDR1 is SGHNT, CDR2 YENEEA. Here the CDR3 reads CASSENRGLTEAFF. In DNA, the CDR3 is TGTGCCAGCAGCGAGAACAGGGGGCTCACTGAAGCTTTCTTT.

This clone was seen a handful of times. The chain employs TRBV7-6 and TRBJ2-7; TRBD2 matches 11 bases. The CDR3 is 15 residues long. Trimming cost V 1 base and J 4 bases; bases outside gene matches: 3. Looked up from germline, CDR1 is SGHVS and CDR2 is FNYEAQ. CDR3 nucleotides: TGTGCCAGCAGCTTAGAGGCTAGCGGGAGGTACGAGCAGTACTTC. Translating gives CASSLEASGRYEQYF.

The chain uses TRBV27 and TRBJ1-1, with D unresolved. Germline V gene sequence: CDR1 MNHEY, CDR2 SMNVEV (reference sequence). This CDR3 comprises 13 residues. V lost 2 bases and J 2 bases, leaving 6 bases between the germline ends. CDR3 in DNA: TGTGCCAGCAGTTTAGTACTAAACACTGAAGCTTTCTTT. Amino acid sequence: CASSLVLNTEAFF.